This T cell receptor beta chain is from a study of regulatory T cells in long-lasting Graves disease. Overall study results and limits: Persistent Graves' patients showed reduced TCR diversity versus newly diagnosed patients.

Stated time point: newly diagnosed GD, antithyroid drugs for less than 3 months. PBMC RNA was the source of the TCR library. Investigators report Graves' disease was diagnosed under American Thyroid Association guidelines. V lost 5 bases, J lost 7 bases, and 8 bases stayed unmatched. CDR3 length: 13 amino acids. Germline lookup yields CDR1 MNHNS and CDR2 SASEGT. As concerns this clonotype: The antigen is undetermined.

CDR3-region Arm-PCR and iRepertoire HTBI primers produced the TCR beta libraries. A single record per CDR3 protein comes from TCRdb applying MiXCR to the multiplex PCR reads. The table includes 450,000 to 500,000 distinct CDR3 sequences, under 20% detected once. This sample was also put to use in a study of T cells in Graves' hyperthyroidism and ophthalmopathy.

The origin of this receptor is a man in his forties or fifties with Graves disease. The sequencing here drew on peripheral blood mononuclear cells (PBMCs), taken at new diagnosis, from a patient treated with antithyroid drugs. This chain links TRBV6-1 with TRBJ2-7, with 7 bases aligning to TRBD2. CDR3 coding DNA: TGTGCCAGCAGTCAGCAGACTAGCAGGGAGCAGTACTTC. Translated: CASSQQTSREQYF.